These 31 T cell receptor beta chains were sequenced from one sample in a study of cytomegalovirus exposure and HLA in healthy donors. A multiplex PCR was run with 60 Vbeta primers and 13 Jbeta primers. Generated by immunoSEQ multiplex PCR, the TCRdb table keeps only in-frame clones and is missing some. The data contain over 200,000 clones, 82% of them seen just once; the ten biggest clones take up 6%. The sequencing input was PBMCs. All receptors derive from a man aged 35 to 55 in good health and CMV-seropositive.

The V gene is TRBV5-4, the J gene TRBJ1-1; D call uncertain. CDR3 length equals 15 residues. CDR1 is SGHNT and CDR2 is YYREEE in the germline V gene (reference sequence). With 5 bases removed from V and 1 base from J, the gap between germline ends came to 15 bases. CDR3 in DNA: TGTGCCAGCAGTTCTGACCGACAACAGAACACTGAAGCTTTCTTT. Amino acids: CASSSDRQQNTEAFF.

The J gene is TRBJ2-5, the V gene TRBV29-1, with a weak D call TRBD1 (7 bases). CDR3 size: 12 residues. The germline gives CDR1 SQVTM, CDR2 ANQGSEA. The V and J ends lost 5 bases and 4 bases respectively, with 11 bases between them. The CDR3 DNA is TGCAGCGTTCGACAGGGACTAGAGACCCAGTACTTC. This encodes CSVRQGLETQYF. Full variable domain (remainder filled in from reference TRBV29-1 and TRBJ2-5): SAVISQKPSRDICQRGTSLTIQCQVDSQVTMMFWYRQQPGQSLTLIATANQGSEATYESGFVIDKFPISRPNLTFSTLTVSNMSPEDSSIYLCSVRQGLETQYFGPGTRLLVL.

This chain connects TRBV27 to TRBJ1-5, with a weak D call TRBD1 (5 bases). The length of the CDR3 is 13 residues. Looked up from germline, CDR1 is MNHEY and CDR2 is SMNVEV (reference sequence). V shed 2 bases and J shed 6 bases, with 8 bases lying between them. The CDR3 sequence: CASSLQGGQPQHF. The CDR3 coding sequence is TGTGCCAGCAGTTTACAGGGCGGTCAGCCCCAGCATTTT.

The V and J genes are TRBV5-1 and TRBJ2-3; 12 positions match TRBD2. J lost 5 bases, V lost 0 bases, and 4 bases had no gene match. Germline V gene sequence: CDR1 SGHRS, CDR2 YFSETQ. The CDR3 is 16 residues long. DNA for the CDR3: TGCGCCAGCAGCTTGGGACTAGCGGGAGAATTAGATACGCAGTATTTT. It yields the protein CASSLGLAGELDTQYF.

This chain uses TRBV4-1 with TRBJ2-7; 10 bases are a match to TRBD2. This CDR3 has 14 residues. V trimming: 4 bases; J trimming: 5 bases; junction bases outside the gene matches: 5. Germline values: CDR1 MGHRA, CDR2 YSYEKL. CDR3 in amino acids: CASSLLAGENEQYF. The CDR3 nucleotides read TGCGCCAGCAGCCTCCTAGCGGGAGAGAACGAGCAGTACTTC.

The chain joins TRBV10-1 to TRBJ2-1; 9 bases map to TRBD2. The germline CDR1 and CDR2 sequences are WNHNN and SYGVQD (reference sequence). CDR3 length equals 17 residues. With 3 bases clipped from V and 9 bases from J, the junction kept 15 bases outside the gene matches. In DNA, the CDR3 is TGCGCCAGCAGTGAAAATCTAGCGGGGATATACGGGACTGAGCAGTTCTTC. Protein sequence: CASSENLAGIYGTEQFF.

The rearrangement uses TRBV7-6 and TRBJ2-5; 10 bases line up with TRBD1. The V segment lost 5 bases and the J segment 0 bases; nucleotides outside the gene matches: 3. This CDR3 region has 15 residues. From germline, CDR1 is SGHVS and CDR2 FNYEAQ. The chain's CDR3 is CASSRGTGDQETQYF. CDR3 DNA sequence: TGTGCCAGCAGCCGGGGGACAGGGGACCAAGAGACCCAGTACTTC.

The chain uses TRBV7-9 and TRBJ1-4; D unclear. This CDR3 is built from 15 residues. Germline V lookup: CDR1 SEHNR, CDR2 FQNEAQ (reference sequence). V lost 10 bases and J 5 bases, leaving 20 bases between the germline ends. The CDR3 sequence: CATHPVGEPNEKLFF. The DNA of the CDR3 is TGTGCCACCCATCCGGTCGGAGAACCAAATGAAAAACTGTTTTTT.

This clone was seen a single time. The gene calls are TRBV11-2 and TRBJ2-3; unclear D gene. Germline CDR1 SGHAT, CDR2 FQNNGV. Trimming took 1 base from V and 5 from J, leaving 7 bases between them. The CDR3 sequence is 13 residues long. The CDR3 loop is CASSLGPIDTQYF. CDR3 DNA: TGTGCCAGCAGCTTAGGGCCAATAGATACGCAGTATTTT.

The CDR3 loop reads CASSTGQGLGYTF. CDR3 nucleotide sequence: TGTGCCAGCAGCACCGGACAGGGGCTGGGCTACACCTTC. The rearrangement joins TRBV7-9 to TRBJ1-2; 9 nucleotides align to TRBD1. V trimming: 5 bases; J trimming: 8 bases; junction bases outside the gene matches: 6. The CDR3 covers 13 residues. Germline V lookup: CDR1 SEHNR, CDR2 FQNEAQ (reference sequence).

The J gene is TRBJ1-1, the V gene TRBV9; 9 nucleotides line up with TRBD1. The CDR3 is 19 residues long. V shed 3 bases and J 3 bases; nucleotides not matched to a gene: 18. CDR1 and CDR2 from the germline V gene are SGDLS and YYNGEE. In DNA, the CDR3 is TGTGCCAGCAGCGAATCCATCGGGACAGGGATGATTTCGGACACTGAAGCTTTCTTT. Protein sequence: CASSESIGTGMISDTEAFF.

V usage is TRBV7-9 and J usage is TRBJ1-4, with 8 bases identical to TRBD1. Germline CDR1 SEHNR, CDR2 FQNEAQ (reference sequence). This CDR3 comprises 15 residues. With V trimmed by 4 bases and J by 7 bases, 8 bases remained unmatched. This CDR3 reads CASSSATGASEKLFF. In DNA form, the CDR3 reads TGTGCCAGCAGCTCGGCGACAGGGGCAAGTGAAAAACTGTTTTTT.

The genes are TRBV5-6 and TRBJ1-2; perhaps TRBD1 as D (6 bases). V was clipped by 4 bases and J by 7 bases, with 20 bases between them. Germline CDR1 SGHDT, CDR2 YYEEEE. The CDR3 length is 15 residues. CDR3 region: CASSEEQGLGAGYTF. DNA of the CDR3: TGTGCCAGCAGCGAGGAACAGGGTCTAGGAGCTGGCTACACCTTC. The complete variable domain, with remaining parts taken from reference TRBV5-6 and TRBJ1-2, reads DAGVTQSPTHLIKTRGQQVTLRCSPKSGHDTVSWYQQALGQGPQFIFQYYEEEERQRGNFPDRFSGHQFPNYSSELNVNALLLGDSALYLCASSEEQGLGAGYTFGSGTRLTVV.

Remarks on this clone: Different DNA sequences within this sample yield the same CDR3. The chain recombines TRBV5-1 with TRBJ2-5; 8 nucleotides agree with TRBD2. Per the germline V gene, CDR1 is SGHRS and CDR2 is YFSETQ. J gave up 4 bases and V 3 bases, and 8 bases lay outside the gene matches. This CDR3 spans 15 amino acids. The CDR3: CASSSGLAQGETQYF. CDR3 bases: TGCGCCAGCAGCTCAGGACTAGCTCAAGGAGAGACCCAGTACTTC.

V is TRBV7-9 and J is TRBJ2-2; no definite D call. From germline, CDR1 is SEHNR and CDR2 FQNEAQ (reference sequence). CDR3 length: 14 residues. V was clipped by 2 bases and J by 1 base, with 5 bases between them. The chain's CDR3 is CASSLNKNTGELFF. For the CDR3, the DNA is TGTGCCAGCAGCTTAAACAAGAACACCGGGGAGCTGTTTTTT. The full variable domain, completed using reference TRBV7-9 and TRBJ2-2, is DTGVSQNPRHKITKRGQNVTFRCDPISEHNRLYWYRQTLGQGPEFLTYFQNEAQLEKSRLLSDRFSAERPKGSFSTLEIQRTEQGDSAMYLCASSLNKNTGELFFGEGSRLTVL.

This clone was recorded once. CDR3 amino acids: CASSTSLAGASNEQYF. CDR3 DNA: TGTGCCAGCAGTACCTCACTAGCGGGAGCTTCCAACGAGCAGTACTTC. The chain links TRBV27 to TRBJ2-7, with TRBD2 identical over 11 bases. Unmatched junction bases numbered 11, after V lost 5 bases and J lost 5 bases. This CDR3 has 16 residues. Germline lookup yields CDR1 MNHEY and CDR2 SMNVEV (reference sequence).

V usage is TRBV10-3 and J usage is TRBJ1-5, with TRBD1 as a possible D gene (5 bases). In germline, CDR1 is ENHRY, CDR2 SYGVKD. V was pared by 3 bases and J by 1 base, with 13 bases between. CDR3 size: 16 residues. The CDR3 nucleotides are TGTGCCATCAGTGATGGGTTGGGGGGGAGCAATCAGCCCCAGCATTTT. It is translated as CAISDGLGGSNQPQHF.

This chain links TRBV28 with TRBJ1-5; 7 positions agree with TRBD1. Trimming cost V 6 bases and J 2 bases; bases outside gene matches: 4. From germline, CDR1 is MDHEN and CDR2 SYDVKM. This CDR3 is 14 amino acids long. CDR3 nucleotides: TGTGCCAGCAGGACAGGGTTGGGCAATCAGCCCCAGCATTTT. This codes for CASRTGLGNQPQHF.

The chain has TRBV29-1 and TRBJ2-7; possible D gene TRBD2, 5 bases. Germline V CDR1 and CDR2: SQVTM, ANQGSEA. This CDR3 has 10 amino acids. V lost 2 bases and J lost 11, with 10 bases in between. The CDR3: CSVELGVEYF. CDR3 DNA: TGCAGCGTTGAACTCGGGGTGGAGTACTTC.

The chain has TRBV21-1 and TRBJ1-3; the table names TRBD1, a call not compared with the DNA. TRBV21-1 is reported as a pseudogene. The CDR3 has 16 residues. In DNA, the CDR3 is TGTGCCAGCAGCGGCGAACAGGGCCGCTCTGGAAACACCATATATTTT. Its translation: CASSGEQGRSGNTIYF.

As concerns this clone: The identical CDR3 is also encoded by other nucleotide sequences in the sample. The chain carries TRBV7-9 and TRBJ2-1, with TRBD2 matching over 10 bases. The CDR3 is 15 residues long. With V trimmed by 5 bases and J by 1 base, 2 bases remained unmatched. Germline V CDR1 and CDR2: SEHNR, FQNEAQ (reference sequence). CDR3 DNA sequence: TGTGCCAGCAGCCCTAGCGGGAGTTCCTACAATGAGCAGTTCTTC. It translates to CASSPSGSSYNEQFF.

The genes are TRBV30 and TRBJ1-1, with 8 bases lining up with TRBD1. CDR1 is GTSNPN, CDR2 SVGIG, per germline (reference sequence). The CDR3 runs 14 residues. Losses at the gene ends were 5 bases for V and 1 base for J; bases not matched to a gene: 6. CDR3 sequence (DNA): TGTGCCTGGGGACAGGGTCCCTCGAACACTGAAGCTTTCTTT. It specifies CAWGQGPSNTEAFF.

V usage is TRBV6-4 and J usage is TRBJ2-5, with D perhaps TRBD2 (6 bases). The V and J ends lost 5 bases and 5 bases respectively, with 21 bases between them. Germline V gene lookup returns CDR1 MRHNA and CDR2 SNTAGT. The CDR3 extends over 16 amino acids. CDR3 in amino acids: CASSRPGGKVGETQYF. In nucleotides, the CDR3 is TGTGCCAGCAGTCGGCCCGGCGGGAAGGTGGGGGAGACCCAGTACTTC.

The chain uses TRBV29-1 and TRBJ2-1; TRBD2 matches at 11 bases. Per germline, CDR1 SQVTM and CDR2 ANQGSEA. J gave up 8 bases and V 7 bases, and 16 bases lay outside the gene matches. This CDR3 has 16 amino acids. The CDR3 spells CSAHGPTSGSMDEQFF. In DNA, the CDR3 is TGCAGCGCCCACGGGCCCACTAGCGGGAGTATGGATGAGCAGTTCTTC.

This chain connects TRBV27 to TRBJ2-5, with 13 bases lining up with TRBD2. The CDR3 sequence is 17 residues long. Trimming cost V 3 bases and J 5 bases; bases outside gene matches: 9. CDR1 is MNHEY, CDR2 SMNVEV, per germline (reference sequence). In DNA, the CDR3 is TGTGCCAGCAGTTTGACGACTAGCGGGAGGACGGGGGAGACCCAGTACTTC. Amino acid sequence: CASSLTTSGRTGETQYF.

The chain recombines TRBV19 with TRBJ2-7, with D unclear. CDR3 length equals 14 residues. V gave up 3 bases and J gave up 0 bases, with 9 bases separating them. Germline lookup yields CDR1 LNHDA and CDR2 SQIVND (reference sequence). In DNA form, the CDR3 reads TGTGCCAGTAGTATGGCAGCGTTCTCCTACGAGCAGTACTTC. Amino acid sequence: CASSMAAFSYEQYF. The entire variable domain, with the rest obtained from reference TRBV19 and TRBJ2-7, is as follows: DGGITQSPKYLFRKEGQNVTLSCEQNLNHDAMYWYRQDPGQGLRLIYYSQIVNDFQKGDIAEGYSVSREKKESFPLTVTSAQKNPTAFYLCASSMAAFSYEQYFGPGTRLTVT.

This clone was seen a few times. This chain uses TRBV5-1 with TRBJ2-1; TRBD2 matches 10 bases. J gave up 7 bases and V 0 bases, and 4 bases lay outside the gene matches. The CDR3 has 15 amino acids. The germline V gene encodes CDR1 SGHRS and CDR2 YFSETQ. CDR3 DNA: TGCGCCAGCAGCTTGGGGCCTAGCGGGAGAAATGAGCAGTTCTTC. Residues: CASSLGPSGRNEQFF. Combining the CDR3 with reference TRBV5-1 and TRBJ2-1 gives the whole variable domain KAGVTQTPRYLIKTRGQQVTLSCSPISGHRSVSWYQQTPGQGLQFLFEYFSETQRNKGNFPGRFSGRQFSNSRSEMNVSTLELGDSALYLCASSLGPSGRNEQFFGPGTRLTVL.

About this clone: The same CDR3 arises from other DNA sequences in this sample as well. This chain uses TRBV5-1 with TRBJ2-5, with 12 bases identical to TRBD1. Per the germline V gene, CDR1 is SGHRS and CDR2 is YFSETQ. V was clipped by 0 bases and J by 4 bases; unmatched bases: 4. This CDR3 spans 16 amino acids. The CDR3 DNA follows: TGCGCCAGCAGCTTGGCCGGGACAGGGGGCGGAGAGACCCAGTACTTC. This sequence encodes CASSLAGTGGGETQYF.

In this sample, this clone turned up once. Within the sample, other DNA sequences also encode this same CDR3. CDR3 coding DNA: TGTGCCAGCAGTCCCTCTAACACCGGGGAGCTGTTTTTT. The encoded protein is CASSPSNTGELFF. The chain links TRBV27 to TRBJ2-2; no clear D gene. The CDR3 is 13 residues long. Germline V gene data show CDR1 as MNHEY and CDR2 as SMNVEV (reference sequence). Trimming stripped 5 bases from V and 2 bases from J, with 6 bases between.

This sequence joins TRBV5-4 and TRBJ2-3, with 8 bases lining up with TRBD2. This CDR3 region has 16 residues. Germline trimming cut 4 bases from V and 0 bases from J; bases unmatched to any gene: 7. In germline, CDR1 is SGHNT, CDR2 YYREEE (reference sequence). In DNA form, the CDR3 reads TGTGCCAGCAGCGTTCGGACTAGCTCTAGCACAGATACGCAGTATTTT. This encodes CASSVRTSSSTDTQYF.

The chain employs TRBV7-3 and TRBJ2-3; 7 nucleotides agree with TRBD2. Looked up from germline, CDR1 is SGHTA and CDR2 is FQGTGA. The CDR3 runs to 15 residues. V lost 5 bases, J lost 5 bases, and 10 bases stayed unmatched. The CDR3 reads CASSGGGTTQDTQYF. The CDR3 nucleotides read TGTGCCAGCAGCGGGGGGGGGACTACCCAAGATACGCAGTATTTT.